These 8 T cell receptor beta chains were all obtained from the same sample, sequenced in a study of T cells in Graves' hyperthyroidism and ophthalmopathy. Using RNA transcripts as the source, TCR beta CDR3 regions were amplified. The HTBI primer set was used in a first-round RT-PCR of the TCR CDR3. TCRdb reprocessed the multiplex PCR reads with MiXCR, giving one entry per CDR3 protein. The sample has about 210,000 distinct CDR3 sequences, 17% seen once. Source material: blood. The receptors stem from a man aged 50 or older with Graves' hyperthyroidism.

This clonotype was counted ten times or more. This chain links TRBV18 with TRBJ2-4; the match to TRBD2 covers 7 bases. Trimming removed 3 bases from V and 10 bases from J; junction bases left unmatched: 9. Germline CDR1 KGHSH, CDR2 LQKENI. This CDR3 has 14 residues. The CDR3 coding sequence is TGTGCCAGCTCACCGACCCGGACGGGAGGAATTCAGTACTTC. Translating gives CASSPTRTGGIQYF.

This clonotype occurred many times. The chain has TRBV28 and TRBJ2-3; 11 bases align to TRBD1. The CDR3 extends over 18 amino acids. Unmatched junction bases numbered 10, after V lost 5 bases and J lost 0 bases. CDR1 and CDR2 from the germline V gene are MDHEN and SYDVKM. CDR3 DNA sequence: TGTGCCAGCAGTCCTCCGGCCGGGACAGGGGGGAGCACAGATACGCAGTATTTT. It specifies CASSPPAGTGGSTDTQYF. Full variable domain (outside the CDR3, taken from reference TRBV28 and TRBJ2-3): DVKVTQSSRYLVKRTGEKVFLECVQDMDHENMFWYRQDPGLGLRLIYFSYDVKMKEKGDIPEGYSVSREKKERFSLILESASTNQTSMYLCASSPPAGTGGSTDTQYFGPGTRLTVL.

This clonotype appeared a few times. V is TRBV6-2 or TRBV6-3 and J is TRBJ1-2; D is possibly TRBD1 (5 bases). V dropped 0 bases and J dropped 4 bases, with 15 bases sitting between them. In germline, CDR1 is MNHEY, CDR2 SVGEGT. The length of the CDR3 is 16 residues. CDR3: CASSYSRDGYSYGYTF. CDR3 bases: TGTGCCAGCAGTTACTCGAGGGACGGATATTCCTATGGCTACACCTTC.

At least ten counts were recorded for this clonotype. The chain has TRBV2 and TRBJ2-5; D may correspond to TRBD1 or TRBD2 (5 bases each). The CDR3 is made up of 13 amino acids. Germline lookup yields CDR1 SNHLY and CDR2 FYNNEI. Deletions cut 6 bases from V and 2 bases from J, with 10 bases between. This chain's CDR3 is CASRGDDQETQYF. The CDR3 DNA follows: TGTGCCAGCAGGGGGGACGATCAAGAGACCCAGTACTTC.

At least ten counts were recorded for this clonotype. The chain links TRBV3-1 to TRBJ2-3, with D tentatively TRBD1 (6 bases). V was cut by 3 bases and J by 0 bases, with 10 bases left in between. The CDR3 consists of 15 residues. The germline V gene encodes CDR1 LGHDT and CDR2 YNNKEL (reference sequence). In DNA, the CDR3 is TGTGCCAGCAGCCATCGAGGACAGAGCACAGATACGCAGTATTTT. Its protein product is CASSHRGQSTDTQYF.

This clonotype was picked up a small number of times. The chain uses TRBV20-1 and TRBJ1-1; a weak D match, TRBD1 (6 bases). Trimming took off 3 bases at V and 10 bases at J, with 21 bases between the two ends. The CDR3 runs to 14 residues. Germline V gene lookup returns CDR1 DFQATT and CDR2 SNEGSKA (reference sequence). CDR3 amino acids: CSASGTLQGGGAFF. CDR3 DNA sequence: TGCAGTGCTAGCGGGACACTCCAGGGAGGCGGAGCTTTCTTT.

This clonotype was counted many times. The rearrangement joins TRBV12-3 or TRBV12-4 to TRBJ2-5, with D possibly TRBD1 on 5 matching bases. Deletions cut 7 bases from V and 7 bases from J, with 16 bases between. This CDR3 has 13 amino acids. In DNA, the CDR3 is TGTGCCAGCAATCCATGGCAGGGCGGGACCCAGTACTTC. The encoded protein is CASNPWQGGTQYF.

This clonotype was counted many times. V is TRBV11-2 and J is TRBJ2-5; 9 nucleotides match TRBD1. The CDR3 spans 15 residues. V lost 6 bases to trimming and J lost 2 bases; unmatched junction nucleotides: 7. Germline values: CDR1 SGHAT, CDR2 FQNNGV. CDR3 nucleotide sequence: TGTGCCAGCAGGGGTTGGACAGGGGTACAAGAGACCCAGTACTTC. Protein product: CASRGWTGVQETQYF.